Listed below are T cell receptor beta chains from one sample, sequenced in a study of T cell repertoires in cytomegalovirus infection. MiXCR, applied by TCRdb to the reads, yields one record per CDR3 protein. This table holds roughly 630,000 distinct CDR3 sequences, 20% to 25% found once. The source material was CD8+ T cells from PBMCs. All receptors derive from a human donor in good health (CMV status not recorded). Some clones in this sample may be carry-over from other donors' samples. Each CDR3 is given with its conserved first and last residue. D genes are given only for firm matches. Part of the rows lack a size; the others show once, few, many or a class for expanded clones.

V	D	J	size	DNA	CDR3
TRBV2	.	TRBJ1-1	.	TGTGCCAGCAGAGGGGTGGGCCCTGGGACTGAAGCTTTCTTT	CASRGVGPGTEAFF
TRBV6-2/TRBV6-3	.	TRBJ1-5	few	TGTGCCAGCAGACCGACAGAGAGCAATCAGCCCCAGCATTTT	CASRPTESNQPQHF
TRBV6-2/TRBV6-3	.	TRBJ1-5	many	.	CASSSSSRPPKPQHF
TRBV7-9	.	TRBJ2-3	few	TGTGCCAGCAGCTCGGGACAATCAGGGAGGGAGCAGTATTTT	CASSSGQSGREQYF
TRBV7-4	.	TRBJ1-4	.	TGTGCCAGCAGCTCGAGCCTGGGACTCGATAATGAAAAACTGTTTTTT	CASSSSLGLDNEKLFF
TRBV29-1	TRBD1	TRBJ2-5	few	TGCAGCGTCGATTGGGACAGCCAAGAGACCCAGTACTTC	CSVDWDSQETQYF
TRBV6-5	.	TRBJ1-4	.	TGTGCCAGCAGCCCCCTAACATTCAATGAAAAACTGTTTTTT	CASSPLTFNEKLFF
TRBV7-9	TRBD2	TRBJ2-3	.	TGTGCCAGCAGTTCGAGCGGGGATGGCACAGATACGCAGTATTTT	CASSSSGDGTDTQYF
TRBV6-5	.	TRBJ2-2	many	TGTGCCAGCAGTTACGGCGAACAGGGTATGACCGGGGAGCTGTTTTTT	CASSYGEQGMTGELFF
TRBV6-2/TRBV6-3	TRBD1	TRBJ1-2	.	TGTGCCAGCAGCCCCATTCAGGGGGAGCCACTCTTCTATGGCTACACCTTC	CASSPIQGEPLFYGYTF
TRBV13	TRBD1	TRBJ2-3	.	TGTGCCAGCAGCTCAGATGCCCAGGGGGCGACCGATACGCAGTATTTT	CASSSDAQGATDTQYF
TRBV20-1	.	TRBJ2-1	.	TGCAGTGCTAGAGATCCGGGGGCGACTTTGGGTGAGCAGTTCTTC	CSARDPGATLGEQFF
TRBV29-1	.	TRBJ1-1	.	TGCAGCGTTGGGGAAGGTGGGGGTGAAGCTTTCTTT	CSVGEGGGEAFF
TRBV10-3	TRBD1	TRBJ2-6	few	TGTGCCATCAGTCGATGGGACAGGGAGTCGGCGGGGGCCAACGTCCTGACTTTC	CAISRWDRESAGANVLTF
TRBV7-4	.	TRBJ2-1	.	TGTGCCAGCAGCTTAGCCCAGACTGACAATGAGCAGTTCTTC	CASSLAQTDNEQFF
TRBV7-8	.	TRBJ2-7	many	TGTGCCAGCAGCTTAGGTGAGGCTGGGCCGGTAATCTCCTACGAGCAGTACTTC	CASSLGEAGPVISYEQYF
TRBV7-6	.	TRBJ2-2	many	TGTGCCAGCAGCTTATGGGCTCATGGGGGCACCGGGGAGCTGTTTTTT	CASSLWAHGGTGELFF
TRBV4-1	TRBD1	TRBJ2-3	.	TGCGCCAGCAGCCGGCGACAGGGGTCAGATACGCAGTATTTT	CASSRRQGSDTQYF
TRBV5-6	.	TRBJ1-1	.	TGTGCCAGCAGCGCAGGCCGGCAGGGATACACTGAAGCTTTCTTT	CASSAGRQGYTEAFF
TRBV7-8	TRBD1	TRBJ2-7	many	TGTGCCAGCAACCGACAGGGGGAGGCCTACGAGCAGTACTTC	CASNRQGEAYEQYF
TRBV29-1	TRBD1	TRBJ1-2	.	TGCAGCGTAACAGGGGTTGGCTACACCTTC	CSVTGVGYTF
TRBV7-2	.	TRBJ2-5	.	TGTGCCAACAGCTTATATCACACCTTGGGGGAGACCCAGTACTTC	CANSLYHTLGETQYF
TRBV7-9	.	TRBJ2-1	many	TGTGCCAGCAGCTTAGCCCGGGTGGCAGCTAATCTCTACAATGAGCAGTTCTTC	CASSLARVAANLYNEQFF
TRBV6-6	TRBD1	TRBJ2-5	.	TGTGCCAGCAGGGAGGGACAGGGGATGTCCCAGTACTTC	CASREGQGMSQYF
TRBV7-9	TRBD1	TRBJ1-3	.	TGTGCCAGCAGCCAAGGGGGCTACTCTGGAAACACCATATATTTT	CASSQGGYSGNTIYF
TRBV6-5	.	TRBJ1-1	few	TGTGCCAGCAGCCGCTGGAAAAGCGACCACACTGAAGCTTTCTTT	CASSRWKSDHTEAFF
TRBV10-3	TRBD1	TRBJ2-1	few	TGTGCCATCAGTGGGGGGGTCGGACAGGGCGATTACAATGAGCAGTTCTTC	CAISGGVGQGDYNEQFF
TRBV28	TRBD1	TRBJ1-2	few	TGTGCCAGCAGCCACCGACAGGGGGCTGGCGGCTACACCTTC	CASSHRQGAGGYTF
TRBV5-1	TRBD1	TRBJ2-1	.	TGCGCCAGCAGTATAGGGGGCTTCAATGAGCAGTTCTTC	CASSIGGFNEQFF
TRBV7-6	.	TRBJ2-1	many	TGTGCCAGCAGCCCACCTCGGGGCCGACTTCATTACAATGAGCAGTTCTTC	CASSPPRGRLHYNEQFF
TRBV5-5	TRBD1	TRBJ2-3	.	TGTGCCAGCAGCTACAGGGGGCGCCGGTCAGATACGCAGTATTTT	CASSYRGRRSDTQYF
TRBV4-2	.	TRBJ2-1	.	TGTGCCAGCAGCCAACCCGACAGAAGTGAGCAGTTCTTC	CASSQPDRSEQFF
TRBV20-1	.	TRBJ2-1	few	TGCAGTGCTAGAGGCGACTGGTTAACCGACAATGAGCAGTTCTTC	CSARGDWLTDNEQFF
TRBV27	TRBD2	TRBJ2-3	many	TGTGCCAGCAGTTACCCCTCACCTTACGGGACTAGCCCAGATACGCAGTATTTT	CASSYPSPYGTSPDTQYF
TRBV28	TRBD2	TRBJ2-3	.	TGTGCCAGCAGTTTATCCCCGGGGACTAGCGGGGGGAACACAGATACGCAGTATTTT	CASSLSPGTSGGNTDTQYF
TRBV24-1	TRBD2	TRBJ2-1	few	TGTGCCACACGGACTAGCGGGGGGGATTCTAATGAGCAGTTCTTC	CATRTSGGDSNEQFF
TRBV23-1	.	TRBJ2-3	few	TGCGCCAGCAGTCACCCTTGGGAGCTTTGCACAGATACGCAGTATTTT	CASSHPWELCTDTQYF
TRBV28	TRBD2	TRBJ2-3	.	TGTGCCATCAGCGGGGGGGCGGGAGATACGCAGTATTTT	CAISGGAGDTQYF
TRBV6-1	.	TRBJ2-1	.	TGTGCCACTGCCCGGGCGGGGAGATACAATGAGCAGTTCTTC	CATARAGRYNEQFF
TRBV20-1	TRBD2	TRBJ2-2	.	TGCAGTGCTAGTCGGGGGGTGAACACCGGGGAGCTGTTTTTT	CSASRGVNTGELFF
TRBV28	.	TRBJ2-1	many	TGTGCCAGCAGCTTAAGGGGGGGTTCCTACAATGAGCAGTTCTTC	CASSLRGGSYNEQFF
TRBV7-6	.	TRBJ2-6	few	TGTGCCAGCAGCTTAGAAAGGGTATATCTCTCCTCTGGGGCCAACGTCCTGACTTTC	CASSLERVYLSSGANVLTF
TRBV28	.	TRBJ2-2	.	TGTGCCAGCAGATCTTACAGGGTCACCGGGGAGCTGTTTTTT	CASRSYRVTGELFF
TRBV20-1	TRBD2	TRBJ2-1	.	TGCAGTGCACCGACTAGCGGGGGGGCGTATGAGCAGTTCTTC	CSAPTSGGAYEQFF
TRBV7-9	TRBD1	TRBJ2-5	many	TGTGCCAGCAGCTCCCCCCGACAGGGGCTAGGAGAGACCCAGTACTTC	CASSSPRQGLGETQYF
TRBV11-2	.	TRBJ2-6	many	TGTGCCAGCAGCTTAAATGGGGTCTCTGGGGCCAACGTCCTGACTTTC	CASSLNGVSGANVLTF
TRBV12-3/TRBV12-4	.	TRBJ2-1	many	TGTGCCAGCAGTTTATCGGAGGGGGCTTCCTACAATGAGCAGTTCTTC	CASSLSEGASYNEQFF
TRBV28	.	TRBJ1-1	many	TGTGCCAGCAGCCTAGGGAGAGGTGAAGCTTTCTTT	CASSLGRGEAFF
TRBV6-5	.	TRBJ2-1	.	TGTGCCAGCAACAACCCGGGTCGGGGACCGCTTAGCTACAATGAGCAGTTCTTC	CASNNPGRGPLSYNEQFF
TRBV5-4	.	TRBJ2-1	.	TGTGCCAGCAGCGACAGATGGGATGAGCAGTTCTTC	CASSDRWDEQFF